The T cell receptor (beta chain) described here comes from a study of cytotoxic CD8 clonotypes in ibrutinib-treated CLL. Study overall: In all, about a dozen patients were relapsed/refractory, 15 were treatment-naive and about 17 were IGHV unmutated. On average, each sample had some 250,000 productive templates and around 100,000 productive rearrangements.

Points from the study as a whole: The study sampled sustained-remission and progressing patients at different times. Under treatment, the uncommon public clonotypes either contracted or remained stable.

The assay was immunoSEQ multiplex PCR, and TCRdb's table has in-frame clones only and misses some. The sample holds 130,000 or so clones, roughly 80% seen once. A note on this clone: Its antigen is not known.

The ends were cut back, 2 bases at V and 6 bases at J, with 10 bases in the middle. CDR1 and CDR2 (germline): MNHEY, SMNVEV (reference sequence). The CDR3 sequence is 14 residues long. The starting material was PBMCs, obtained after 12 months of ibrutinib treatment. The source is a human donor with chronic lymphocytic leukemia. The V call is TRBV27, the J call TRBJ2-2; D is possibly TRBD1 or TRBD2 (5 bases each). The CDR3 region has the DNA TGTGCCAGCAGTTTAGAGGGGCTGGCCGGGGAGCTGTTTTTT. It translates to CASSLEGLAGELFF.